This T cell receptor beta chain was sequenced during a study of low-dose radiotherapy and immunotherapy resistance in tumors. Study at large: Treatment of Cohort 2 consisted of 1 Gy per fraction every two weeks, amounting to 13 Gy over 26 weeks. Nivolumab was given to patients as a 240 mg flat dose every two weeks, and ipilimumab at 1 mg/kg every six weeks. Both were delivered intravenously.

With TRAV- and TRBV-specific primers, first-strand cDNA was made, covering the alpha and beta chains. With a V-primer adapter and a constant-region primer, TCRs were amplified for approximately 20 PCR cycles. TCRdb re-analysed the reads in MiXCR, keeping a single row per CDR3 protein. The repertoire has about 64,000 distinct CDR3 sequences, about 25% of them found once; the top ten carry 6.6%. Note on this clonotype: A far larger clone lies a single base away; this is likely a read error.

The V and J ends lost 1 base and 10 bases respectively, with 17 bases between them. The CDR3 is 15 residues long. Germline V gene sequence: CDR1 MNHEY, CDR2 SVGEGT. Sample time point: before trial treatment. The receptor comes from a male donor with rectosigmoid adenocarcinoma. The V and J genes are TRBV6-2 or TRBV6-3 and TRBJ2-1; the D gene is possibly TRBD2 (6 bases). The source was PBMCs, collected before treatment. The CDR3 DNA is TGTGCCAGCAGTTACTATTCGGGGACTCGGCACGAGCAGTTCTTC. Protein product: CASSYYSGTRHEQFF.